A single sample gave rise to the 16 T cell receptor beta chains below, sequenced in a study of blood T cell repertoires in COVID-19 (dated by TCRdb to the early 2020s). Libraries were made using the immunoSEQ multiplex PCR assay. TCRdb stores this immuneACCESS table with in-frame sequences only. Part of the clones is absent; in the studies checked, under half of the shortfall reflects unresolved V genes, and no reason is known for the rest. The sample table shows under 70,000 clones, and 90% are seen once. Around 14% of the sample is taken by the ten largest. Sequencing was performed on peripheral blood. The receptor set was obtained from a human donor with active COVID-19. The donor label of this sample is uncertain.

The gene calls are TRBV7-2 and TRBJ1-3, with unresolved D. The CDR3 is made up of 15 amino acids. Germline V gene data show CDR1 as SGHTA and CDR2 as FQGNSA. V lost 1 base and J lost 2, with 9 bases in between. The CDR3 DNA reads TGTGCCAGCAGCTTAGGGGGAGGGACTGGAAACACCATATATTTT. Translating it yields CASSLGGGTGNTIYF.

The rearrangement uses TRBV10-3 and TRBJ2-1, with a tentative D call TRBD1 (6 bases). The V gene lost 3 bases and the J gene lost 6 bases, with 15 bases spanning the gap. This CDR3 contains 15 residues. CDR1 is ENHRY and CDR2 is SYGVKD in the germline V gene. CDR3 sequence: CAISEGGHTSNEQFF. CDR3 bases: TGTGCCATCAGTGAAGGGGGACATACCAGCAATGAGCAGTTCTTC.

The chain uses TRBV3-1 (or the pseudogene TRBV3-2) and TRBJ2-7; D might be TRBD1 (6 bases). Trimming stripped 0 bases from V and 2 bases from J, with 11 bases between. The CDR3 length is 15 residues. Germline V gene sequence: CDR1 LGHDT, CDR2 YNNKEL (reference sequence). CDR3 in amino acids: CASSQDGDKTYEQYV. CDR3 sequence (DNA): TGTGCCAGCAGCCAAGATGGGGACAAAACCTACGAGCAGTACGTC.

V usage is TRBV14 and J usage is TRBJ2-7, with 8 bases aligning to TRBD1. The CDR3 covers 12 residues. The V gene end was trimmed by 6 bases and the J gene end by 4 bases; junction bases not matched to a gene: 2. The germline CDR1 and CDR2 sequences are SGHDN and FVKESK. The CDR3 sequence: CASSRDRYEQYF. CDR3 bases: TGTGCCAGCAGTCGGGACAGGTACGAGCAGTACTTC.

The rearrangement links TRBV19 to TRBJ1-2; D remains ambiguous. This CDR3 is 13 amino acids long. Trimming shortened V by 3 bases and J by 6 bases, and 11 bases separated the two germline ends. The germline V gene has CDR1 LNHDA and CDR2 SQIVND (reference sequence). In DNA form, the CDR3 reads TGTGCCAGTAGTATCCACACAGCTGATGGCTACACCTTC. Its protein product is CASSIHTADGYTF. Full variable domain (missing parts from reference TRBV19 and TRBJ1-2): DGGITQSPKYLFRKEGQNVTLSCEQNLNHDAMYWYRQDPGQGLRLIYYSQIVNDFQKGDIAEGYSVSREKKESFPLTVTSAQKNPTAFYLCASSIHTADGYTFGSGTRLTVV.

This clone was observed a single time. This chain connects TRBV7-2 to TRBJ2-2; 12 bases line up with TRBD2. CDR3 size: 16 residues. Germline assignment: CDR1 SGHTA and CDR2 FQGNSA. The ends lost 4 bases at V and 6 bases at J; junction bases unmatched: 6. The CDR3 sequence: CASSSGLAGFAGELFF. For the CDR3, the DNA is TGTGCCAGCAGCTCGGGACTAGCGGGTTTCGCCGGGGAGCTGTTTTTT.

This sequence joins TRBV30 and TRBJ2-7, with 9 positions matching TRBD2. The J segment lost 6 bases and the V segment lost 0 bases, leaving 12 bases of the junction unmatched. The germline V gene has CDR1 GTSNPN and CDR2 SVGIG (reference sequence). The CDR3 extends over 16 amino acids. The CDR3 nucleotides read TGTGCCTGGAGTGTGCCCTCAGCGGGAGGCCGGGGCGAGCAGTACTTC. Amino acid sequence: CAWSVPSAGGRGEQYF.

The chain combines TRBV6-6 with TRBJ2-2, with D unclear. With 4 bases removed from V and 1 base from J, the gap between germline ends came to 4 bases. Germline V gene sequence: CDR1 MNHNY, CDR2 SVGAGI (reference sequence). This CDR3 has 13 amino acids. CDR3 residues: CASSSGNTGELFF. Here the CDR3 DNA reads TGTGCCAGCAGTTCCGGGAACACCGGGGAGCTGTTTTTT.

This clone was found a few times. The chain carries TRBV28 and TRBJ2-2; 8 nucleotides line up with TRBD2. The CDR3 is 18 amino acids. Looked up from germline, CDR1 is MDHEN and CDR2 is SYDVKM. The V segment lost 8 bases and the J segment 3 bases; nucleotides outside the gene matches: 17. DNA of the CDR3: TGTGCCAGCCTCCCATTACCGGGACTAGGGCTCGACACCGGGGAGCTGTTTTTT. Translated, it gives CASLPLPGLGLDTGELFF.

The chain carries TRBV7-9 and TRBJ2-5; 12 bases agree with TRBD2. V was pared by 3 bases and J by 4 bases, with 6 bases of the junction left unmatched. Germline assignment: CDR1 SEHNR and CDR2 FQNEAQ (reference sequence). This CDR3 region has 16 residues. CDR3 nucleotides: TGTGCCAGCAGCTTCAGGCTAGCGGGAGGGTCAGAGACCCAGTACTTC. Amino acids: CASSFRLAGGSETQYF.

CDR3 in DNA: TGTCCTGGGAGCACTACAGGGGACTATGGCTACACCTTC. Translating it yields CPGSTTGDYGYTF. This chain joins TRBV22-1 and TRBJ1-2; the table's D call TRBD1 went unverified against the DNA. TRBV22-1 is deemed a pseudogene. The CDR3 is made up of 13 amino acids.

This chain uses TRBV11-2 with TRBJ2-7, with D maybe TRBD2 (5 bases). Trimming removed 5 bases at V and 1 base at J, with 15 bases between. CDR3 length equals 15 residues. CDR1 and CDR2 (germline): SGHAT, FQNNGV. CDR3 nucleotides: TGTGCCAGCAGCCCCAGAGGGCTAGATTCCTACGAGCAGTACTTC. It is translated as CASSPRGLDSYEQYF.

The chain combines TRBV5-1 with TRBJ2-7; 12 bases match TRBD2. V shed 4 bases, J shed 7 bases, and the junction held 6 bases outside the gene matches. This CDR3 has 14 amino acids. The V gene's germline CDR1 is SGHRS and CDR2 YFSETQ. The CDR3 DNA reads as TGCGCCAGCAGCCCGACTAGCGGGAGTCGAGAGCAGTACTTC. Its protein is CASSPTSGSREQYF.

This clone was recorded once. The V and J genes are TRBV5-8 and TRBJ2-7, with TRBD1 identical over 10 bases. Germline-derived CDR1 and CDR2 are SGHTS and YDEGEE. The CDR3 is 15 residues long. V shed 2 bases and J 4 bases; nucleotides not matched to a gene: 6. This CDR3 reads CASSFRGQGVYEQYV. CDR3 nucleotide sequence: TGTGCCAGCAGCTTCAGAGGACAGGGGGTGTACGAGCAGTACGTC.

The rearrangement links TRBV6-5 to TRBJ2-7, with TRBD2 matching over 8 bases. Germline CDR1 is MNHEY and CDR2 is SVGAGI. The CDR3 sequence is 15 residues long. The J segment lost 7 bases and the V segment lost 7 bases, leaving 15 bases of the junction unmatched. The CDR3 nucleotides read TGTGCCAGCACCGGCCGGGTGCGGGGGGCAGCGGAGCAGTACTTC. It specifies CASTGRVRGAAEQYF.

This clone was seen only a few times. The chain has TRBV11-2 and TRBJ1-5, with D possibly being TRBD1 (5 bases). V was clipped by 0 bases and J by 0 bases, with 6 bases between them. This CDR3 contains 15 residues. The germline CDR1 and CDR2 sequences are SGHAT and FQNNGV. The CDR3 DNA reads TGTGCCAGCAGCTTAGAAGGGGCTAGCAATCAGCCCCAGCATTTT. This sequence encodes CASSLEGASNQPQHF.